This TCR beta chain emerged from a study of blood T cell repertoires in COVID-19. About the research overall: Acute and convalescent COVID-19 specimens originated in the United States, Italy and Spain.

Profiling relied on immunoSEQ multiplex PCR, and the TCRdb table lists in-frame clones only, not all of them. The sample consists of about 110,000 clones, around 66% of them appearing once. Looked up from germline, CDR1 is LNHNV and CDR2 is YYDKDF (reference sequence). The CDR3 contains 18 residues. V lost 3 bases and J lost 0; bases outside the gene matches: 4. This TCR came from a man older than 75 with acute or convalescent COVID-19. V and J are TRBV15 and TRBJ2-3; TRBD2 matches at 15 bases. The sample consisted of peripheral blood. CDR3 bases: TGTGCCACCAGCAGTGGACTAGCGGGAGGGCCTAGCACAGATACGCAGTATTTT. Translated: CATSSGLAGGPSTDTQYF. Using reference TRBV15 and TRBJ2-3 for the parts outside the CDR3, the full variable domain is DAMVIQNPRYQVTQFGKPVTLSCSQTLNHNVMYWYQQKSSQAPKLLFHYYDKDFNNEADTPDNFQSRRPNTSFCFLDIRSPGLGDTAMYLCATSSGLAGGPSTDTQYFGPGTRLTVL.